These 21 T cell receptor beta chains originate from one sample sequenced in a study of identical twins. A single record per CDR3 protein comes from TCRdb applying MiXCR to the 5' RACE reads. The sample includes around 530,000 distinct CDR3 sequences, nearly 15% of them seen just once. This sample was also put to use in a study of yellow fever vaccine responses in identical twins.

Material for sequencing was CD4+ T cells sorted from blood. Every receptor here comes from a woman in her late teens or twenties in good health.

This clonotype was picked up a small number of times. The V and J genes are TRBV29-1 and TRBJ1-4; no firm D call. CDR3 length equals 14 residues. Germline V lookup: CDR1 SQVTM, CDR2 ANQGSEA. Trimming pared 7 bases from V and 1 base from J, leaving 13 bases between. The CDR3 region is CSAQKEGTNEKLFF. The CDR3, as DNA: TGCAGCGCCCAAAAAGAGGGAACTAATGAAAAACTGTTTTTT.

J is TRBJ2-7 and V is TRBV3-1, with 7 bases identical to TRBD1. CDR3 length: 14 amino acids. CDR1 LGHDT and CDR2 YNNKEL come from the germline V gene (reference sequence). The V and J ends lost 7 bases and 2 bases, in that order; junction bases with no gene match: 8. CDR3 region: CASKRQGDTYEQYV. The CDR3 region has the DNA TGTGCCAGCAAACGACAGGGTGATACCTACGAGCAGTACGTC.

This clonotype was observed a handful of times. V usage is TRBV5-1 and J usage is TRBJ2-3, with 7 positions matching TRBD2. The germline gives CDR1 SGHRS, CDR2 YFSETQ. The V segment lost 1 base and the J segment 3 bases; nucleotides outside the gene matches: 2. The CDR3 consists of 14 residues. The CDR3 DNA reads as TGCGCCAGCAGCTTGTTGCGGGGGACAGATACGCAGTATTTT. Amino acids: CASSLLRGTDTQYF.

The rearrangement links TRBV5-1 to TRBJ2-3; 8 nucleotides match TRBD1. J gave up 4 bases and V 3 bases, and 7 bases lay outside the gene matches. CDR1 is SGHRS and CDR2 is YFSETQ in the germline V gene. CDR3 length: 15 residues. CDR3 nucleotide sequence: TGCGCCAGCAGCTCCCAGGGGGCCTATTCAGATACGCAGTATTTT. Its protein product is CASSSQGAYSDTQYF.

This clonotype was found a few times. J is TRBJ2-3 and V is TRBV4-1; 9 bases are a match to TRBD2. J lost 1 base, V lost 4 bases, and 6 bases had no gene match. CDR3 size: 16 residues. Germline CDR1 is MGHRA and CDR2 is YSYEKL. CDR3 coding DNA: TGCGCCAGCAGCCCACGACTAGCGGAGCGCACAGATACGCAGTATTTT. Translating gives CASSPRLAERTDTQYF.

This clonotype turned up a few times. The chain links TRBV12-3 or TRBV12-4 to TRBJ2-1; D perhaps matches TRBD2 (7 bases). The V end lost 1 base, the J end lost 7 bases, and 17 bases lay between the germline ends. CDR3 length equals 16 residues. The CDR3 bases are TGTGCCAGCAGTTTAGTGTGGGGGCGGGGGTTGAATGAGCAGTTCTTC. Its protein product is CASSLVWGRGLNEQFF.

This chain links TRBV6-8 with TRBJ2-1; D is ambiguous. Germline V CDR1 and CDR2: MNHGY, SAAAGT. Trimming removed 11 bases from V and 13 bases from J, with 15 bases in between. The CDR3 runs to 10 residues. In DNA, the CDR3 is TGTGCCGCAAGGGAACCCAGCCAGTTCTTC. Its translation: CAAREPSQFF.

This clonotype was seen a handful of times. The chain is built from TRBV20-1 and TRBJ2-2; 11 positions agree with TRBD2. Germline lookup yields CDR1 DFQATT and CDR2 SNEGSKA (reference sequence). CDR3 length: 16 residues. The V gene end was trimmed by 6 bases and the J gene end by 0 bases; junction bases not matched to a gene: 6. This chain's CDR3 is CSAKLAGDANTGELFF. The CDR3 DNA sequence: TGCAGTGCGAAACTAGCGGGGGACGCGAACACCGGGGAGCTGTTTTTT.

This clonotype turned up a few times. The chain uses TRBV10-1 and TRBJ2-1; either TRBD1 or TRBD2 may fit D (6 bases each). Germline V CDR1 and CDR2: WNHNN, SYGVQD (reference sequence). This CDR3 is built from 16 residues. V shed 8 bases and J shed 7 bases, with 24 bases lying between them. DNA of the CDR3: TGCGCCAGCTCGAGTTCTATGACAGGTCGGGGGAATGAGCAGTTCTTC. This encodes CASSSSMTGRGNEQFF.

This clonotype was seen a handful of times. The chain employs TRBV3-1 and TRBJ2-1; maybe TRBD1 (7 bases). Germline V gene data show CDR1 as LGHDT and CDR2 as YNNKEL (reference sequence). The ends were cut back, 4 bases at V and 8 bases at J, with 18 bases in the middle. There are 15 residues in the CDR3. The CDR3 region is CASSPQGGPMDEQFF. In DNA form, the CDR3 reads TGTGCCAGCAGCCCCCAGGGGGGCCCTATGGATGAGCAGTTCTTC.

This rearrangement joins TRBV19 to TRBJ2-6; no firm D call. Trimming removed 3 bases at V and 0 bases at J, with 9 bases between. CDR1 and CDR2 from the germline V gene are LNHDA and SQIVND (reference sequence). CDR3 length: 16 amino acids. The CDR3 bases are TGTGCCAGTAGTATGGGCAGGCCCTCTGGGGCCAACGTCCTGACTTTC. Translated, it gives CASSMGRPSGANVLTF. Combining the CDR3 with reference TRBV19 and TRBJ2-6 gives the whole variable domain DGGITQSPKYLFRKEGQNVTLSCEQNLNHDAMYWYRQDPGQGLRLIYYSQIVNDFQKGDIAEGYSVSREKKESFPLTVTSAQKNPTAFYLCASSMGRPSGANVLTFGAGSRLTVL.

V is TRBV6-2 or TRBV6-3 and J is TRBJ2-7; 7 bases map to TRBD1. Per germline, CDR1 MNHEY and CDR2 SVGEGT. Unmatched junction bases numbered 7, after V lost 6 bases and J lost 2 bases. The length of the CDR3 is 14 residues. Here the CDR3 reads CASRPGQRTYEQYV. DNA for the CDR3: TGTGCCAGCAGACCGGGACAGCGCACCTACGAGCAGTACGTC.

There are a few counts of this clonotype. V is TRBV5-1 and J is TRBJ2-2; TRBD1 agrees at 8 bases. V dropped 2 bases and J dropped 11; count of bases not matched to a gene: 14. CDR3 length equals 16 residues. Germline values: CDR1 SGHRS, CDR2 YFSETQ. CDR3 DNA sequence: TGCGCCAGCAGCTTCTCTGGACAGGGAGGTCGATTAGAGCTGTTTTTT. Translation: CASSFSGQGGRLELFF.

The genes are TRBV20-1 and TRBJ2-2; 7 nucleotides agree with TRBD2. Germline-derived CDR1 and CDR2 are DFQATT and SNEGSKA (reference sequence). V was pared by 0 bases and J by 2 bases, with 3 bases of the junction left unmatched. This CDR3 region has 15 residues. This chain's CDR3 is CSAREGTINTGELFF. The CDR3 nucleotides are TGCAGTGCTAGAGAAGGGACTATAAACACCGGGGAGCTGTTTTTT.

This clonotype was recorded at least ten times. The chain is built from TRBV12-3 or TRBV12-4 and TRBJ2-2; D is perhaps TRBD2 (5 bases). The CDR3 contains 14 residues. V lost 0 bases, J lost 8 bases, and 10 bases lay in between. The CDR3 nucleotides read TGTGCCAGCAGTTTAGCGCGATGGAGGGGGGAGCTGTTTTTT. It is translated as CASSLARWRGELFF.

This clonotype was seen only a few times. The chain couples TRBV7-9 to TRBJ1-1, with 9 bases fitting TRBD1. Germline CDR1 SEHNR, CDR2 FQNEAQ (reference sequence). CDR3 size: 16 residues. V lost 3 bases to trimming and J lost 6 bases; unmatched junction nucleotides: 11. The CDR3 sequence is CASSLGQGSVFAEAFF. The CDR3 DNA reads TGTGCCAGCAGCTTGGGACAGGGATCCGTGTTCGCTGAAGCTTTCTTT.

CDR3 nucleotides: TGTGCCAGCTCGCAACAGGGGAGAAACACTGAAGCTTTCTTT. The encoded protein is CASSQQGRNTEAFF. The rearrangement links TRBV2 to TRBJ1-1; 7 bases align to TRBD1. This CDR3 comprises 14 residues. Germline V gene data show CDR1 as SNHLY and CDR2 as FYNNEI. The J segment lost 2 bases and the V segment lost 8 bases, leaving 8 bases of the junction unmatched.

The chain uses TRBV7-8 and TRBJ2-7; no clear D. Trimming took off 2 bases at V and 1 base at J, with 9 bases between the two ends. The length of the CDR3 is 14 residues. The V gene's germline CDR1 is SGHVS and CDR2 FQNEAQ. CDR3 coding DNA: TGTGCCAGCAGCTTAACAAGGACGTCCTACGAGCAGTACTTC. Amino acids: CASSLTRTSYEQYF.

This sequence joins TRBV6-2 or TRBV6-3 and TRBJ2-7, with 10 positions matching TRBD2. This CDR3 has 16 residues. J lost 9 bases, V lost 0 bases, and 11 bases had no gene match. Germline lookup yields CDR1 MNHEY and CDR2 SVGEGT. In nucleotides, the CDR3 is TGTGCCAGCAGTTACTCTGCCGGACTAGCGGCGCAGGGGCAGTACTTC. Protein sequence: CASSYSAGLAAQGQYF.

This sequence joins TRBV15 and TRBJ2-6; D remains unclear. Trimming shortened V by 0 bases and J by 7 bases, and 7 bases separated the two germline ends. Germline CDR1 is LNHNV and CDR2 is YYDKDF (reference sequence). The CDR3 sequence is 14 residues long. CDR3 DNA sequence: TGTGCCACCAGCAGAGAAGATTCAGCCAACGTCCTGACTTTC. This gives the protein CATSREDSANVLTF.

This clonotype was counted between two and nine times. The chain has TRBV29-1 and TRBJ1-1, with D unclear. Germline V lookup: CDR1 SQVTM, CDR2 ANQGSEA. CDR3 length: 11 amino acids. V was pared by 7 bases and J by 0 bases, with 6 bases between. The CDR3 region is CSGTVNTEAFF. CDR3 DNA: TGCAGCGGGACGGTGAACACTGAAGCTTTCTTT.